The clone carrying this T cell receptor beta chain was found a few times. Its antigen is still unknown. V was clipped by 0 bases and J by 4 bases, with 12 bases between them. This CDR3 comprises 15 residues. CDR1 SGHAT and CDR2 FQNNGV come from the germline V gene. Each CDR3 protein gets one entry after TCRdb re-called the reads with MiXCR. The sample gives around 740,000 distinct CDR3 sequences, 35% to 45% of which show up once; 2.8% is in the top ten. This entry comes from a study of T cell repertoires in cytomegalovirus infection. About the study: It was the public TCR beta signatures that indicated both CMV infection and matching HLA type.

Study-wide results and limits: The ex vivo response was dominated by HLA-C-restricted CMV-specific TCR beta clonotypes. Identification of carriers of CMV plus the relevant HLA was performed using cumulative public TCR beta family frequency.

Sequencing was done on a sample of PBMCs. The J gene is TRBJ2-5, the V gene TRBV11-2; D tentatively reads TRBD1 or TRBD2 (6 bases each). The clonotype comes from a human donor in good health (CMV status not recorded). Some clones in this sample may be carry-over from other donors' samples. CDR3 sequence reads: CASSLDGGRVETQYF. The CDR3 DNA follows: TGTGCCAGCAGCTTAGATGGGGGGCGGGTAGAGACCCAGTACTTC.